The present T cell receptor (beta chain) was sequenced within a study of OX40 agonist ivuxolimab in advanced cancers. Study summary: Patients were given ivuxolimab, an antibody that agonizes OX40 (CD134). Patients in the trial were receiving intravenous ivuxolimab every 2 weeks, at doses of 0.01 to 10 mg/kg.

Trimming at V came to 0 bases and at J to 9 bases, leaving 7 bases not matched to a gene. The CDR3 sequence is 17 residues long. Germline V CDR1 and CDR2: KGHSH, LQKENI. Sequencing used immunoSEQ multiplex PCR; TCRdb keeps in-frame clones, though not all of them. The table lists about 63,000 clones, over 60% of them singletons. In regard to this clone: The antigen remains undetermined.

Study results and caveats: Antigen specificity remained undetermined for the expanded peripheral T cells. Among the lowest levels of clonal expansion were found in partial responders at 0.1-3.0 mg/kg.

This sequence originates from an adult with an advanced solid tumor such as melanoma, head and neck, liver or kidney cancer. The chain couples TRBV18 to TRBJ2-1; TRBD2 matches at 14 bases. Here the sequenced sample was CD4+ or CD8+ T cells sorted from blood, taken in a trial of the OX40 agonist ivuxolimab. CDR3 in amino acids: CASSPPGTSGRKGEQFF. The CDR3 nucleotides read TGTGCCAGCTCACCACCGGGGACTAGCGGGAGAAAGGGTGAGCAGTTCTTC.